This entry is about one TCR beta chain. The source of the sample is a study of blood T cell repertoires in COVID-19. The wider study: Samples taken during acute and convalescent COVID-19 were collected in the United States, Italy and Spain. The analysed material was cDNA or gDNA that came from T cells, B-cell-depleted T cells, or PBMCs.

Under the authors' procedure: Estimates of nucleated cell counts were drawn from the amplification of reference gene primers. Repertoires were generated with immunoSEQ multiplex PCR, while TCRdb's copy carries only in-frame clones and drops some. D and trimming were read from the DNA, whereas the V and J calls and clone size are those reported in that table. The sample records 30,000 to 40,000 clones, roughly 70% being singletons. In Seattle, patients joined the study during active infection and were tracked longitudinally. Specimen: peripheral blood. The clonotype comes from a man between 65 and 85 years old with COVID-19, enrolled during active disease.

DNA for the CDR3: TGTGCCAGTAGTTCCGAAGTCGGGAGAAGCGTCTATGGCTACACCTTC. This gives the protein CASSSEVGRSVYGYTF. The V and J genes are TRBV19 and TRBJ1-2, with no clear D. The CDR3 consists of 16 residues. Trimming shortened V by 5 bases and J by 4 bases, and 20 bases separated the two germline ends. The germline V gene encodes CDR1 LNHDA and CDR2 SQIVND (reference sequence).